Below are 4 T cell receptor beta chains sequenced from a single sample in a study of CD8 T cells in ankylosing spondylitis. Each CDR3 protein gets one entry after TCRdb re-called the 5' RACE reads with MiXCR. The sample yields about 320,000 distinct CDR3 sequences, 11% seen once. Input material: blood, either unsorted or a sorted T cell fraction (not recorded which). All receptors derive from a female donor with ankylosing spondylitis or in good health (not recorded which).

A few counts support this clonotype. The chain couples TRBV5-1 to TRBJ1-4, with 7 bases aligning to TRBD1. The V gene end was trimmed by 1 base and the J gene end by 3 bases; junction bases not matched to a gene: 6. The length of the CDR3 is 16 residues. Germline CDR1 and CDR2: SGHRS and YFSETQ. CDR3 nucleotide sequence: TGCGCCAGCAGCTTGACCCAGGGGGTGGCTAATGAAAAACTGTTTTTT. This gives the protein CASSLTQGVANEKLFF.

The chain has TRBV6-6 and TRBJ2-4; D not resolved. Between the trimmed V and J ends, which lost 4 bases and 8 bases, there was a span of 9 bases. The CDR3 length is 12 residues. From germline, CDR1 is MNHNY and CDR2 SVGAGI (reference sequence). DNA for the CDR3: TGTGCCAGCAGTTTTAACAGTCACATTCAGTACTTC. This encodes CASSFNSHIQYF.

This clonotype was counted ten times or more. The chain combines TRBV20-1 with TRBJ1-5; unclear D gene. Germline V lookup: CDR1 DFQATT, CDR2 SNEGSKA (reference sequence). The CDR3 runs 17 residues. Trimming stripped 0 bases from V and 3 bases from J, with 18 bases between. CDR3 DNA: TGCAGTGCTAGAGAGGAGGTGAGATCCCGAATCAATCAGCCCCAGCATTTT. Its protein product is CSAREEVRSRINQPQHF.

This clonotype was recorded at least ten times. The chain combines TRBV9 with TRBJ2-3; no clear D. The CDR3 totals 15 residues. Germline loops: CDR1 SGDLS, CDR2 YYNGEE. With 0 bases removed from V and 4 bases from J, the gap between germline ends came to 12 bases. DNA for the CDR3: TGTGCCAGCAGCGTAGATGGGGTCCTTTCAGATACGCAGTATTTT. Protein product: CASSVDGVLSDTQYF.